Listed here is a single TCR beta chain. Its antigen is currently unknown. The CDR3 length is 19 residues. The V gene end was trimmed by 0 bases and the J gene end by 1 base; junction bases not matched to a gene: 8. The data were taken from a study of T-cell reconstitution after alpha-beta-depleted transplantation in children. The study, taken as a whole, reports: Reportedly, alpha-beta T cells present about two months post-transplant originated from several hundred expanded clones of graft origin.

The TCRbeta library incorporated unique molecular identifiers. TCRdb reanalysed the PCR reads using MiXCR and keeps one entry per CDR3 protein. The sample has approximately 500,000 distinct CDR3 sequences, roughly 10% seen once. The TCR comes from a child aged 2 to 10 with inherited bone marrow failure, due to receive a stem cell transplant. The chain recombines TRBV5-3 with TRBJ2-1; 12 bases fit TRBD2. TRBV5-3 is noted as an ORF with a role that remains uncertain. Sequencing used PBMCs, obtained before TCRalphabeta/CD19-depleted stem cell transplant. DNA of the CDR3: TGTGCCAGAAGCTTGGCCCCCTCTAGCGGGAGGGGGTCCTACAATGAGCAGTTCTTC. This codes for CARSLAPSSGRGSYNEQFF.